One sample yielded the 30 T cell receptor beta chains listed below, sequenced in a study of blood T cell repertoires in COVID-19 (dated by TCRdb to the early 2020s). Library prep was done by the immunoSEQ multiplex PCR assay. TCRdb holds this immuneACCESS table with in-frame rearrangements only. Some clones are missing; in checked studies, unresolved V genes explain under half, and the rest has no known cause. The sample profile shows 230,000 or so clones; 84% of them were found once. 15% to 20% of the sample goes to the ten largest clones. The sample consisted of peripheral blood. These receptors were collected from a young man with active or convalescent COVID-19.

The chain links TRBV11-2 to TRBJ2-7; TRBD1 is a possible D gene (7 bases). CDR3 length: 16 residues. V lost 2 bases to trimming and J lost 6 bases, with 20 bases between them. Per the germline V gene, CDR1 is SGHAT and CDR2 is FQNNGV. The CDR3 loop is CASSLFSPGGGFEQYF. The CDR3 DNA reads TGTGCCAGCAGCTTATTCAGTCCAGGGGGAGGATTCGAGCAGTACTTC.

J is TRBJ1-5 and V is TRBV28, with a possible D match to TRBD1 (6 bases). In germline, CDR1 is MDHEN, CDR2 SYDVKM. V gave up 9 bases and J gave up 7 bases, with 13 bases separating them. The CDR3 is 12 residues long. In nucleotides, the CDR3 is TGTGCCAGGGACAGTTTGGCACAGCCCCAGCATTTT. Encoded protein: CARDSLAQPQHF.

This clone showed up just once. The chain links TRBV5-1 to TRBJ2-1; TRBD1 aligns across 9 bases. The CDR3 extends over 15 amino acids. CDR1 and CDR2 from the germline V gene are SGHRS and YFSETQ. Losses at the gene ends were 4 bases for V and 6 bases for J; bases not matched to a gene: 8. The CDR3 coding sequence is TGCGCCAGCAGCCCACAGGGGGCGCGGGTCAATGAGCAGTTCTTC. Translating it yields CASSPQGARVNEQFF.

This chain connects TRBV19 to TRBJ2-3; 9 bases match TRBD2. This CDR3 region has 15 residues. Germline-derived CDR1 and CDR2 are LNHDA and SQIVND (reference sequence). Trimming cost V 7 bases and J 1 base; bases outside gene matches: 6. CDR3 sequence reads: CASTTGGGGTDTQYF. The DNA for the CDR3 is TGTGCCAGTACCACGGGCGGGGGGGGCACAGATACGCAGTATTTT.

The CDR3 DNA reads as TGTGCCAGCAGCTTGGGGTACACAACCACCGGGGAGCTGTTTTTT. This codes for CASSLGYTTTGELFF. The chain has TRBV5-5 and TRBJ2-2, with D uncertain. CDR3 length: 15 residues. V was clipped by 0 bases and J by 4 bases, with 10 bases between them. CDR1 and CDR2 (germline): SGHKS, YYEKEE (reference sequence).

This chain connects TRBV3-1 (or the pseudogene TRBV3-2) to TRBJ2-3; 11 bases align to TRBD2. This CDR3 is built from 16 residues. Germline CDR1 LGHDT, CDR2 YNNKEL (reference sequence). The trim removed 4 bases at V and 0 bases at J, leaving 3 bases unmatched. The CDR3 is CASSRTSGSSTDTQYF. CDR3 coding DNA: TGTGCCAGCAGCCGGACTAGCGGGTCGAGCACAGATACGCAGTATTTT.

This clone appeared a few times. The chain combines TRBV2 with TRBJ2-2; D may be TRBD1 (5 bases). Trimming cost V 7 bases and J 5 bases, with 11 bases left between them. Germline values: CDR1 SNHLY, CDR2 FYNNEI. This CDR3 region has 13 residues. In DNA, the CDR3 is TGTGCCAGCACTCACAAGGGGACCGGGGAGCTGTTTTTT. It translates to CASTHKGTGELFF. Together with reference TRBV2 and TRBJ2-2, the CDR3 gives the full variable domain: EPEVTQTPSHQVTQMGQEVILRCVPISNHLYFYWYRQILGQKVEFLVSFYNNEISEKSEIFDDQFSVERPDGSNFTLKIRSTKLEDSAMYFCASTHKGTGELFFGEGSRLTVL.

The chain couples TRBV27 to TRBJ2-7; 12 bases are a match to TRBD2. The V segment lost 5 bases and the J segment 2 bases; nucleotides outside the gene matches: 16. CDR3 length: 19 residues. CDR1 MNHEY and CDR2 SMNVEV come from the germline V gene (reference sequence). CDR3 protein: CASSGMTGLAGWQTYEQYF. The CDR3 region has the DNA TGTGCCAGCAGTGGGATGACGGGACTAGCGGGCTGGCAGACCTACGAGCAGTACTTC.

The chain is built from TRBV5-6 and TRBJ2-7; TRBD1 matches 7 bases. Per germline, CDR1 SGHDT and CDR2 YYEEEE. V trimming: 4 bases; J trimming: 0 bases; junction bases outside the gene matches: 7. The CDR3 sequence is 15 residues long. This CDR3 is CASSRPDRSSYEQYF. The CDR3 nucleotides are TGTGCCAGCAGCAGACCGGACAGGAGCTCCTACGAGCAGTACTTC.

The rearrangement links TRBV7-9 to TRBJ1-5, with D hard to call. The CDR3 has 12 amino acids. Germline lookup yields CDR1 SEHNR and CDR2 FQNEAQ (reference sequence). Trimming stripped 1 base from V and 7 bases from J, with 5 bases between. The chain's CDR3 is CASSLERQPQHF. The CDR3 DNA follows: TGTGCCAGCAGCTTAGAGCGGCAGCCCCAGCATTTT.

The chain has TRBV3-1 (or the pseudogene TRBV3-2) and TRBJ1-1, with TRBD1 matching over 7 bases. Germline CDR1 and CDR2: LGHDT and YNNKEL (reference sequence). The CDR3 covers 14 residues. V trimming: 6 bases; J trimming: 0 bases; junction bases outside the gene matches: 4. CDR3 DNA: TGTGCCAGCAGTCTGGGACAGTTGAACACTGAAGCTTTCTTT. The encoded protein is CASSLGQLNTEAFF.

The CDR3 nucleotides are TGTGCCACCAGCTTGCGGGGGTATGGCTACACCTTC. This gives the protein CATSLRGYGYTF. The chain uses TRBV15 and TRBJ1-2, with D possibly TRBD1 on 5 matching bases. The CDR3 has 12 residues. Trimming removed 5 bases at V and 5 bases at J, with 9 bases between. Germline CDR1 and CDR2: LNHNV and YYDKDF (reference sequence).

The chain carries TRBV18 and TRBJ1-3, with D hard to call. Germline CDR1 and CDR2: KGHSH and LQKENI. The CDR3 length is 14 residues. Trimming took off 4 bases at V and 2 bases at J, with 9 bases between the two ends. In DNA form, the CDR3 reads TGTGCCAGCTCACGGGAGGGCCCTGGAAACACCATATATTTT. Translated, it gives CASSREGPGNTIYF.

The chain links TRBV4-3 to TRBJ1-1; D perhaps matches TRBD1 (5 bases). The CDR3 sequence is 15 residues long. The germline CDR1 and CDR2 sequences are LGHNA and YSLEER. Trimming removed 0 bases at V and 5 bases at J, with 13 bases between. CDR3 coding DNA: TGCGCCAGCAGCCAAGACAGGGTGGCAGGGACTGAAGCTTTCTTT. It encodes CASSQDRVAGTEAFF.

This chain joins TRBV30 and TRBJ2-1; a weak D match, TRBD2 (7 bases). Germline lookup yields CDR1 GTSNPN and CDR2 SVGIG (reference sequence). The CDR3 runs to 13 residues. The V end lost 4 bases, the J end lost 7 bases, and 14 bases lay between the germline ends. CDR3 region: CAWKRGAGNEQFF. The CDR3 nucleotides read TGTGCCTGGAAACGGGGGGCCGGGAATGAGCAGTTCTTC. Based on the CDR3 plus reference TRBV30 and TRBJ2-1, the full variable domain is SQTIHQWPATLVQPVGSPLSLECTVEGTSNPNLYWYRQAAGRGLQLLFYSVGIGQISSEVPQNLSASRPQDRQFILSSKKLLLSDSGFYLCAWKRGAGNEQFFGPGTRLTVL.

This chain joins TRBV9 and TRBJ2-1, with D hard to call. Trimming took off 2 bases at V and 10 bases at J, with 7 bases between the two ends. Germline values: CDR1 SGDLS, CDR2 YYNGEE. The CDR3 runs to 11 residues. The DNA of the CDR3 is TGTGCCAGCAGCGTCGGTCTAGAGCAGTTCTTC. Its protein product is CASSVGLEQFF.

The chain links TRBV15 to TRBJ2-1; 9 bases map to TRBD2. This CDR3 has 15 amino acids. V shed 3 bases, J shed 6 bases, and the junction held 6 bases outside the gene matches. Looked up from germline, CDR1 is LNHNV and CDR2 is YYDKDF (reference sequence). The CDR3 nucleotides are TGTGCCACCAGCAGCCAGCGGGAGGATCTCAATGAGCAGTTCTTC. Residues: CATSSQREDLNEQFF.

Turning to this clone: At one of its ends the junction is not consistent with the germline gene, which may arise from a read error. The chain recombines TRBV23-1 with TRBJ1-2, with 8 nucleotides matching TRBD1. TRBV23-1 is filed as an ORF, its function uncertain. The CDR3 covers 17 residues. CDR3 nucleotide sequence: TGCGCCTGCAGTCAACCGGGACAGGTTTCCTTTAACTATGGCTACACCTTC. As protein: CACSQPGQVSFNYGYTF.

This clone was detected a few times. V is TRBV2 and J is TRBJ1-5; D may be TRBD1 (5 bases). This CDR3 spans 13 amino acids. Germline V gene lookup returns CDR1 SNHLY and CDR2 FYNNEI. Trimming pared 6 bases from V and 3 bases from J, leaving 9 bases between. The CDR3 loop reads CASRRGPNQPQHF. In nucleotides, the CDR3 is TGTGCCAGCAGAAGGGGCCCCAATCAGCCCCAGCATTTT.

The gene calls are TRBV29-1 and TRBJ1-2; D remains ambiguous. Germline CDR1 reads SQVTM; CDR2 reads ANQGSEA. CDR3 size: 11 residues. Between the trimmed V and J ends, which lost 7 bases and 3 bases, there was a span of 9 bases. CDR3 DNA sequence: TGCAGCGACGACGGGGACTATGGCTACACCTTC. Translation gives CSDDGDYGYTF.

The V gene is TRBV11-3, the J gene TRBJ2-5; D is possibly TRBD1 (5 bases). The V gene's germline CDR1 is SGHNT and CDR2 YENEEA. V was shortened by 0 bases and J by 6 bases, with 11 bases between the two germline ends. The CDR3 loop spans 14 amino acids. The chain's CDR3 is CASSLDGARKTQYF. The DNA of the CDR3 is TGTGCCAGCAGCTTAGATGGGGCCCGGAAGACCCAGTACTTC.

The rearrangement uses TRBV6-2 or TRBV6-3 and TRBJ1-1; 7 nucleotides align to TRBD1. This CDR3 is 14 amino acids long. Per the germline V gene, CDR1 is MNHEY and CDR2 is SVGEGT. Losses at the gene ends were 2 bases for V and 2 bases for J; bases not matched to a gene: 2. The CDR3 nucleotides are TGTGCCAGCAGTTACAACAGGGGAAACACTGAAGCTTTCTTT. Translating gives CASSYNRGNTEAFF.

The chain employs TRBV10-3 and TRBJ1-1; 8 bases match TRBD1. CDR1 and CDR2 (germline): ENHRY, SYGVKD. The trim removed 6 bases at V and 2 bases at J, leaving 8 bases unmatched. The CDR3 extends over 15 amino acids. The CDR3, as DNA: TGTGCCATCAGGGAAGAGACAGGGGTTAACACTGAAGCTTTCTTT. It translates to CAIREETGVNTEAFF.

CDR3 loop: CASGSGQGNMNTEAFF. The CDR3 nucleotides read TGTGCTAGTGGTTCCGGACAGGGAAACATGAACACTGAAGCTTTCTTT. This sequence joins TRBV12-5 and TRBJ1-1; 8 nucleotides line up with TRBD1. V shed 4 bases, J shed 0 bases, and the junction held 7 bases outside the gene matches. The CDR3 runs 16 residues. Germline CDR1 and CDR2: LGHNT and FRNRAP.

This clone was detected only a few times. This chain joins TRBV5-1 and TRBJ2-7; the match to TRBD2 covers 14 bases. V trimming: 5 bases; J trimming: 6 bases; junction bases outside the gene matches: 7. CDR3 length equals 15 residues. Per germline, CDR1 SGHRS and CDR2 YFSETQ. In DNA form, the CDR3 reads TGCGCCAGCAGTTATGGGACTAGCGGGAGCCCCGAGCAGTACTTC. This translates into CASSYGTSGSPEQYF.

V and J are TRBV12-5 and TRBJ2-1; 11 bases align to TRBD2. The CDR3 is made up of 18 amino acids. The junction had 16 bases not matched to a gene; V was cut back by 5 bases and J by 7 bases. Germline V gene sequence: CDR1 LGHNT, CDR2 FRNRAP. CDR3 sequence (DNA): TGTGCTAGTGGTCCTCCCTCTACTAGCGGGAGCTGGGGGAATGAGCAGTTCTTC. It is translated as CASGPPSTSGSWGNEQFF.

This clone appeared a few times. This rearrangement joins TRBV15 to TRBJ2-7, with 7 positions matching TRBD1. The CDR3 has 14 amino acids. Germline V gene sequence: CDR1 LNHNV, CDR2 YYDKDF (reference sequence). V was pared by 0 bases and J by 6 bases, with 5 bases of the junction left unmatched. CDR3 in amino acids: CATSRDRQGGEQYF. Here the CDR3 DNA reads TGTGCCACCAGCAGAGACCGACAGGGCGGCGAGCAGTACTTC.

This chain uses TRBV5-4 with TRBJ2-7; TRBD1 matches 9 bases. The CDR3 has 15 residues. Germline V gives CDR1 SGHNT, CDR2 YYREEE (reference sequence). V lost 0 bases and J lost 2; bases outside the gene matches: 3. CDR3 amino acids: CASSLVGTGPYEQYF. Here the CDR3 DNA reads TGTGCCAGCAGCTTGGTCGGGACAGGGCCCTACGAGCAGTACTTC.

The chain carries TRBV9 and TRBJ1-1; TRBD1 aligns across 7 bases. From germline, CDR1 is SGDLS and CDR2 YYNGEE. V trimming: 3 bases; J trimming: 1 base; junction bases outside the gene matches: 6. The CDR3 is 15 amino acids. Written as DNA, the CDR3 is TGTGCCAGCAGCGCCTTGGGACAGCCGAACACTGAAGCTTTCTTT. It encodes CASSALGQPNTEAFF. Complete variable domain (other parts from reference TRBV9 and TRBJ1-1): DSGVTQTPKHLITATGQRVTLRCSPRSGDLSVYWYQQSLDQGLQFLIQYYNGEERAKGNILERFSAQQFPDLHSELNLSSLELGDSALYFCASSALGQPNTEAFFGQGTRLTVV.

The chain has TRBV5-6 and TRBJ2-7, with 7 nucleotides matching TRBD1. The J segment lost 3 bases and the V segment lost 0 bases, leaving 3 bases of the junction unmatched. CDR1 and CDR2 from the germline V gene are SGHDT and YYEEEE. The length of the CDR3 is 14 residues. CDR3 loop: CASSLGQGFYEQYF. CDR3 nucleotide sequence: TGTGCCAGCAGCTTGGGACAGGGTTTCTACGAGCAGTACTTC.